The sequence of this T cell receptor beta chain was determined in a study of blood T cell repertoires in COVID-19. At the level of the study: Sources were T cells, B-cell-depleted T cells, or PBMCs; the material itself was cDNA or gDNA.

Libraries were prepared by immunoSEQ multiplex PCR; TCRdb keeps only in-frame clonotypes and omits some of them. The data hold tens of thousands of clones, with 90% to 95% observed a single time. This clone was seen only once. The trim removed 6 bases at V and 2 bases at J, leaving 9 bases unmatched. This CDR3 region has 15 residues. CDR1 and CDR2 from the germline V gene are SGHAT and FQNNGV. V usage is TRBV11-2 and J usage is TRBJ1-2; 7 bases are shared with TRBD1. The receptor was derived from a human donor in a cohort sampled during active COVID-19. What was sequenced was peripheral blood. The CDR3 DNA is TGTGCCAGCAGGCGGCCGGGACAGAGAAACTATGGCTACACCTTC. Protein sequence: CASRRPGQRNYGYTF.